Listed below are T cell receptor beta chains from one sample, sequenced in a study of vaccination effects on CD4 cells after COVID-19. Their antigen targets remain unknown. Profiled with immunoSEQ multiplex PCR; TCRdb holds only in-frame clones, not every one. The data hold around 69,000 clones, with just under 75% observed a single time. The specimen comprised CD4+ T cells from PBMCs cultured with HCoV-229E spike peptides, sampled after COVID-19 vaccination. These receptors were taken from a human donor who received a COVID-19 vaccine. Each CDR3 is given with its conserved first and last residue. Each record gives: J gene, clone size, D gene, V gene, CDR3 DNA, CDR3 protein. The D gene is left open where the match is weak. Clone size appears in some rows only: once, few, many, or a class for an expanded clone.

j_gene: TRBJ1-1
abundance: few
d_gene: NA
v_gene: TRBV7-2
CDR3nt: TGTGCCAGCAGCTTAGCGGGTACTGAAGCTTTCTTT
CDR3aa: CASSLAGTEAFF

j_gene: TRBJ1-5
abundance: NA
d_gene: NA
v_gene: TRBV10-3
CDR3nt: TGTGCCATCAGTGTCGCAGGGGTCAATCAGCCCCAGCATTTT
CDR3aa: CAISVAGVNQPQHF

j_gene: TRBJ2-4
abundance: NA
d_gene: NA
v_gene: TRBV4-1
CDR3nt: TGCGCCAGCAGCCAAGAGGACGAGAAGTACTTC
CDR3aa: CASSQEDEKYF

j_gene: TRBJ1-5
abundance: once
d_gene: NA
v_gene: TRBV2
CDR3nt: TGTGCCAGCAGGGGGGAGGTCAATCAGCCCCAGCATTTT
CDR3aa: CASRGEVNQPQHF

j_gene: TRBJ1-1
abundance: NA
d_gene: NA
v_gene: TRBV5-4
CDR3nt: TGTGCCAGCAGCTTGGTCGGGGGCCTCGGCACTGAAGCTTTCTTT
CDR3aa: CASSLVGGLGTEAFF

j_gene: TRBJ2-5
abundance: NA
d_gene: TRBD1
v_gene: TRBV7-3
CDR3nt: TGTGCCAGCAGCTTGGGACAGCCCGGGGAGACCCAGTACTTC
CDR3aa: CASSLGQPGETQYF

j_gene: TRBJ1-6
abundance: NA
d_gene: NA
v_gene: TRBV14
CDR3nt: TGTGCCAGCAGCCAAGTGGGTACACCCCTCCACTTT
CDR3aa: CASSQVGTPLHF

j_gene: TRBJ2-1
abundance: NA
d_gene: NA
v_gene: TRBV28
CDR3nt: TGTGCCAGCAGTTACTCACAGGGCTCCTACAATGAGCAGTTCTTC
CDR3aa: CASSYSQGSYNEQFF

j_gene: TRBJ2-3
abundance: NA
d_gene: NA
v_gene: TRBV6-5
CDR3nt: TGTGCCCAAGGGGGGGTTAGCACAGATACGCAGTATTTT
CDR3aa: CAQGGVSTDTQYF

j_gene: TRBJ2-5
abundance: NA
d_gene: NA
v_gene: TRBV19
CDR3nt: TGTGCCAGTAGCCCACAGGGTATAGGGACCCAGTACTTC
CDR3aa: CASSPQGIGTQYF

j_gene: TRBJ1-2
abundance: few
d_gene: NA
v_gene: TRBV5-8
CDR3nt: TGTGCCAGCAGCTTGGGGGACCAGACAGTTGCCTATGGCTACACCTTC
CDR3aa: CASSLGDQTVAYGYTF

j_gene: TRBJ2-3
abundance: NA
d_gene: NA
v_gene: TRBV6-4
CDR3nt: TGTGCCAGCAGTGAAGGAAAGTACACAGATACGCAGTATTTT
CDR3aa: CASSEGKYTDTQYF

j_gene: TRBJ2-3
abundance: few
d_gene: NA
v_gene: TRBV20-1
CDR3nt: TGCAGTGCAAAGCAGGGCGGTACGCAGTATTTT
CDR3aa: CSAKQGGTQYF

j_gene: TRBJ2-1
abundance: NA
d_gene: TRBD2
v_gene: TRBV9
CDR3nt: TGTGCCAGCAGCGCCGGCGGGGGGTACAATGAGCAGTTCTTC
CDR3aa: CASSAGGGYNEQFF

j_gene: TRBJ1-6
abundance: few
d_gene: NA
v_gene: TRBV3-1/TRBV3-2
CDR3nt: TGTGCCAGCAGCCAAGACGTGGGCCGCGGGGGGGAACCCCTCCACTTT
CDR3aa: CASSQDVGRGGEPLHF

j_gene: TRBJ2-5
abundance: NA
d_gene: NA
v_gene: TRBV4-3
CDR3nt: TGCGCCAGCAGCCAAGAAGACCGGGTTCAAGAGACCCAGTACTTC
CDR3aa: CASSQEDRVQETQYF

j_gene: TRBJ1-2
abundance: once
d_gene: NA
v_gene: TRBV6-6
CDR3nt: TGTGCCAGCAGTAGGTCACAGAACTATGGCTACACCTTC
CDR3aa: CASSRSQNYGYTF

j_gene: TRBJ1-1
abundance: NA
d_gene: NA
v_gene: TRBV5-1
CDR3nt: TGCGCCAGCAGCTTGGTCGGGGGGAACTTTGACACTGAAGCTTTCTTT
CDR3aa: CASSLVGGNFDTEAFF

j_gene: TRBJ1-4
abundance: once
d_gene: TRBD1
v_gene: TRBV5-4
CDR3nt: TGTGCCAGCAGCCCGCAAAGCGGGACAGGGAACGAAAAACTGTTTTTT
CDR3aa: CASSPQSGTGNEKLFF

j_gene: TRBJ2-1
abundance: NA
d_gene: TRBD2
v_gene: TRBV9
CDR3nt: TGTGCCAGCAGCCGAACTAGCGGGGGTTTAAATGAGCAGTTCTTC
CDR3aa: CASSRTSGGLNEQFF

j_gene: TRBJ1-2
abundance: NA
d_gene: TRBD1
v_gene: TRBV19
CDR3nt: TGTGCCAGTAGTGAACAGGGGTACGGCTACACCTTC
CDR3aa: CASSEQGYGYTF

j_gene: TRBJ1-2
abundance: few
d_gene: TRBD1
v_gene: TRBV5-4
CDR3nt: TGTGCCAGCAGCGCCACGACAGGGGGAGGCTACACCTTC
CDR3aa: CASSATTGGGYTF

j_gene: TRBJ2-6
abundance: NA
d_gene: NA
v_gene: TRBV19
CDR3nt: TGTGCCAGTACTGATTGGGGGTATGGGGCCAACGTCCTGACTTTC
CDR3aa: CASTDWGYGANVLTF